Included here is one TCR beta chain sequence, with context. These data originate in a study of T-cell memory formation after mild COVID-19. MiXCR, applied by TCRdb to the 5' RACE reads, yields one record per CDR3 protein. The table shows 550,000 to 700,000 distinct CDR3 sequences, with over 15% occurring only once. There are 17 residues in the CDR3. The germline V gene has CDR1 SEHNR and CDR2 FQNEAQ (reference sequence). Trimming pared 1 base from V and 4 bases from J, leaving 20 bases between. V gene TRBV7-9 combines with J gene TRBJ2-7, with D possibly being TRBD1 or TRBD2 (5 bases each). The source of this sequence is an adult woman who had mild COVID-19 (a few samples of this study predate the infection). Cell type and time point are not known. Sequenced material: PBMCs or a T cell subset sorted from them (not recorded which). The CDR3 bases are TGTGCCAGCAGCTTAGGACTTACAGGTCCGGGATCTTACGAGCAGTACTTC. Translation gives CASSLGLTGPGSYEQYF.